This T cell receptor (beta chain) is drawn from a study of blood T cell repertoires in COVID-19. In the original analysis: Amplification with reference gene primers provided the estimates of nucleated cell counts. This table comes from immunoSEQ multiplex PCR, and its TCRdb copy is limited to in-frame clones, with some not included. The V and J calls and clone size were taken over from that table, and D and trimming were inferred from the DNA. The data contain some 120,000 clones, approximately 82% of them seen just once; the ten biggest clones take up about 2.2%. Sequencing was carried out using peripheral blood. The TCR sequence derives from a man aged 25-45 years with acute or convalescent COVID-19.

CDR3: CATRQLISNQPQHF. CDR3 nucleotide sequence: TGTGCCACCCGACAGCTTATTAGCAATCAGCCCCAGCATTTT. The rearrangement joins TRBV6-5 to TRBJ1-5, with D tentatively TRBD1 (5 bases). Trimming removed 10 bases from V and 0 bases from J, with 13 bases in between. The CDR3 spans 14 residues. Germline V CDR1 and CDR2: MNHEY, SVGAGI.